This TCR beta chain was recorded in a study of cytomegalovirus exposure and HLA in healthy donors. PCR used 60 Vbeta primers and 13 Jbeta primers. Sequencing used immunoSEQ multiplex PCR; TCRdb keeps in-frame clones, though not all of them. The repertoire has approximately 200,000 clones, roughly 85% of them found once; the top ten carry approximately 4%. This clone was seen a handful of times. Its matching antigen is unknown. The CDR3 has 15 residues. CDR1 is SEHNR and CDR2 is FQNEAQ in the germline V gene (reference sequence). V lost 0 bases, J lost 5 bases, and 6 bases stayed unmatched. Regarding the study as a whole: A later analysis associated some 18,000 TCR beta sequences with HLA alleles at a 0.05 false discovery rate. With further analysis later on, most CMV-associated TCR beta chains appeared HLA-restricted.

The V gene is TRBV7-9, the J gene TRBJ2-7; the match to TRBD1 covers 8 bases. This clonotype was obtained from a woman in her 30s in good health and CMV-seropositive. Sequencing was carried out using PBMCs. DNA for the CDR3: TGTGCCAGCAGCTTAGCGGTGACAGGGGTTGACGAGCAGTACTTC. Amino acids: CASSLAVTGVDEQYF.